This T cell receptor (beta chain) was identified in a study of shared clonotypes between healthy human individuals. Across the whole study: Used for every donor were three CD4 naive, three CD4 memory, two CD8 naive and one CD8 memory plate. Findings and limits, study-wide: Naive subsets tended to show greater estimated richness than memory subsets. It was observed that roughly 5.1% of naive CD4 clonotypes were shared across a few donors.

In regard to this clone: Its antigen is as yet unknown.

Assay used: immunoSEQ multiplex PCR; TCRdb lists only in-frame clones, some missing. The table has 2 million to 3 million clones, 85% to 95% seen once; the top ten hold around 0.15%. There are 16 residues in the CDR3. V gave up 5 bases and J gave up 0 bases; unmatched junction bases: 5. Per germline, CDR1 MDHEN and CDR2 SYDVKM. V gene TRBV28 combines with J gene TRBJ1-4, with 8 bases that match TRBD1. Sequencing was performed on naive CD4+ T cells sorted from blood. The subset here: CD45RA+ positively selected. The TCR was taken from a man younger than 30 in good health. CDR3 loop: CASSTVQGATNEKLFF. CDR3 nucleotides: TGTGCCAGCAGTACAGTACAGGGGGCAACTAATGAAAAACTGTTTTTT.